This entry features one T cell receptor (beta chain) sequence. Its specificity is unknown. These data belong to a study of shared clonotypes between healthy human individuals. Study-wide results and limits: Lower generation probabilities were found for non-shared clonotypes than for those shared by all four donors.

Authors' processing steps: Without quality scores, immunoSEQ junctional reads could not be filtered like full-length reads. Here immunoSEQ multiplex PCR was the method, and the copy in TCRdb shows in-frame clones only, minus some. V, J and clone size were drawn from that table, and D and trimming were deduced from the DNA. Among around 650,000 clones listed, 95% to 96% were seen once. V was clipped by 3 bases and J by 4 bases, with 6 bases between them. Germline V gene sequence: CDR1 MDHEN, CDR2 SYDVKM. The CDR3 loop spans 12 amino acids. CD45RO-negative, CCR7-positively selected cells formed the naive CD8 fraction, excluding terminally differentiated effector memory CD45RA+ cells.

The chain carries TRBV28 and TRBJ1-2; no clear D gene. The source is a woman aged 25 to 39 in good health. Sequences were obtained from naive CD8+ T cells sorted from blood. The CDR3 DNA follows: TGTGCCAGCAGTTTTTTTGGCTATGGCTACACCTTC. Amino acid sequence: CASSFFGYGYTF.